The 30 T cell receptor beta chains presented below share a single source sample, sequenced in a study of spatial heterogeneity in lung cancer (dated 2019 in TCRdb). Library preparation used 5' RACE. These reads were obtained on a NextSeq 500. TCRdb took the public reads, trimmed them with fastp at Q25, ran MiXCR for clone calling and kept in-frame beta chains. Each entry is one CDR3 protein sequence, shown with its most common DNA and genes. In all, the sample holds approximately 44,000 distinct CDR3 sequences, and 12% to 15% of those were seen once. The top ten clones comprise about 57% of the sample. The label giving this sample's time point can be read as: sample taken at primary tumor resection. For TCR sequencing, whole RNA was extracted from tumor and nontumor lung tissue, or from cryopreserved PBMC samples, and no cell sorting was done. Sequenced here: PBMCs, sampled at surgery. The receptors derive from a male donor with early-stage non-small cell lung cancer.

V usage is TRBV28 and J usage is TRBJ2-2; tentative D call: TRBD2 (5 bases). Germline CDR1 and CDR2: MDHEN and SYDVKM. The CDR3 loop spans 15 amino acids. V was pared by 2 bases and J by 4 bases, with 11 bases between. CDR3 coding DNA: TGTGCCAGCAGTTTACGAGGGTCGGGCACCGGGGAGCTGTTTTTT. Translating gives CASSLRGSGTGELFF.

The chain employs TRBV30 and TRBJ2-1, with D perhaps TRBD1 (6 bases). There are 14 residues in the CDR3. Germline values: CDR1 GTSNPN, CDR2 SVGIG (reference sequence). The ends were cut back, 0 bases at V and 4 bases at J, with 10 bases in the middle. The CDR3 region has the DNA TGTGCCTGGAGTGTGCAGGGGCCTTACAATGAGCAGTTCTTC. Encoded protein: CAWSVQGPYNEQFF.

This clonotype was seen a handful of times. The chain couples TRBV4-2 to TRBJ2-5; TRBD2 agrees at 10 bases. Unmatched junction bases numbered 6, after V lost 1 base and J lost 1 base. The germline V gene encodes CDR1 LGHNA and CDR2 YNFKEQ. The CDR3 has 17 residues. The CDR3 coding sequence is TGTGCCAGCAGCCAAGGGGCAACTAGCGGGGCCCAAGAGACCCAGTACTTC. Amino acid sequence: CASSQGATSGAQETQYF.

This clonotype was recorded a few times. This chain connects TRBV2 to TRBJ1-6; 8 bases agree with TRBD1. Germline V gene sequence: CDR1 SNHLY, CDR2 FYNNEI. CDR3 length: 14 amino acids. J lost 8 bases, V lost 7 bases, and 7 bases had no gene match. The CDR3 region is CASNRQGSDSPLHF. Written as DNA, the CDR3 is TGTGCCAGCAACCGACAGGGGTCGGATTCACCCCTCCACTTT. The full variable domain, rest sourced from reference TRBV2 and TRBJ1-6, is EPEVTQTPSHQVTQMGQEVILRCVPISNHLYFYWYRQILGQKVEFLVSFYNNEISEKSEIFDDQFSVERPDGSNFTLKIRSTKLEDSAMYFCASNRQGSDSPLHFGNGTRLTVT.

Of note for this clonotype: With a much larger clone just one base away, this may be a read error. The rearrangement uses TRBV6-1 and TRBJ1-5, with D possibly being TRBD1 (5 bases). Trimming removed 2 bases from V and 4 bases from J, with 6 bases in between. This CDR3 is 13 amino acids long. The V gene's germline CDR1 is MNHNS and CDR2 SASEGT. The CDR3 DNA sequence: TGTGCCAGCAGTGAATGGGGGAATCAGCCCCAGCATTTT. Its protein is CASSEWGNQPQHF.

There are many counts of this clonotype. The chain carries TRBV20-1 and TRBJ1-1; 7 nucleotides agree with TRBD1. After removal of 8 bases from V and 10 bases from J, the junction contained 22 bases not matched to a gene. Germline V lookup: CDR1 DFQATT, CDR2 SNEGSKA (reference sequence). The CDR3 is 15 residues long. CDR3 amino acids: CSTPPGLGEGARAFF. The CDR3 region has the DNA TGCAGTACTCCCCCAGGGTTGGGGGAGGGGGCGCGAGCTTTCTTT.

This clonotype was observed a few times. The chain joins TRBV29-1 to TRBJ1-2; D possibly corresponds to TRBD1 (5 bases). Trimming cost V 7 bases and J 3 bases, with 15 bases left between them. The CDR3 runs to 13 residues. Germline CDR1 and CDR2: SQVTM and ANQGSEA. CDR3 loop: CSAGGSGDYGYTF. The CDR3 region has the DNA TGCAGCGCCGGGGGATCGGGAGACTATGGCTACACCTTC.

The DNA of the CDR3 is TGCAGTGCTAGAGTTGGGGTAGATACGCAGTATTTT. It is translated as CSARVGVDTQYF. The chain has TRBV20-1 and TRBJ2-3; D remains unclear. The CDR3 has 12 amino acids. CDR1 and CDR2 from the germline V gene are DFQATT and SNEGSKA (reference sequence). Trimming left V 1 base short and J 5 bases short, with 7 bases between.

Ten or more counts support this clonotype. The rearrangement uses TRBV6-2 or TRBV6-3 and TRBJ1-1, with D possibly matching TRBD1 (6 bases). The CDR3 is made up of 15 amino acids. V was trimmed by 6 bases and J by 4 bases, leaving 18 bases between them. Germline V gene sequence: CDR1 MNHEY, CDR2 SVGEGT. The DNA for the CDR3 is TGTGCCAGCAGAGACCCGTCCGGAGGGGGCACTGAAGCTTTCTTT. Protein: CASRDPSGGGTEAFF.

The chain uses TRBV4-2 and TRBJ2-3; D is undetermined. V lost 0 bases and J 0 bases, leaving 7 bases between the germline ends. CDR1 LGHNA and CDR2 YNFKEQ come from the germline V gene. This CDR3 has 15 amino acids. The CDR3 bases are TGTGCCAGCAGCCAAGATTATGACAGCACAGATACGCAGTATTTT. Amino acids: CASSQDYDSTDTQYF.

This rearrangement joins TRBV3-1 to TRBJ2-2; D gene unclear. Germline CDR1 LGHDT, CDR2 YNNKEL (reference sequence). V was clipped by 1 base and J by 6 bases, with 15 bases between them. This CDR3 contains 16 residues. In DNA, the CDR3 is TGTGCCAGCAGCCAAGTGCGTCTGGGAAAGGCCGGGGAGCTGTTTTTT. This codes for CASSQVRLGKAGELFF.

Only a few counts were recorded for this clonotype. This chain uses TRBV20-1 with TRBJ1-6, with 9 nucleotides matching TRBD1. The CDR3 is 16 amino acids. Germline CDR1 reads DFQATT; CDR2 reads SNEGSKA (reference sequence). The V and J ends lost 1 base and 8 bases, in that order; junction bases with no gene match: 9. The CDR3 nucleotides read TGCAGTGCTAGAGCTACAGGGGGCCTTCCCTATTCACCCCTCCACTTT. As protein: CSARATGGLPYSPLHF.

The rearrangement links TRBV4-1 to TRBJ1-6; D not resolved. This CDR3 has 15 residues. The germline V and J ends were trimmed by 4 bases and 5 bases, with 12 bases remaining between them. Germline-derived CDR1 and CDR2 are MGHRA and YSYEKL. The CDR3 loop reads CASSRYFSNNSPLHF. The CDR3 nucleotides read TGCGCCAGCAGCCGATATTTTTCGAATAATTCACCCCTCCACTTT.

The V and J genes are TRBV29-1 and TRBJ2-7; tentatively, D is TRBD2 (6 bases). Germline V gene data show CDR1 as SQVTM and CDR2 as ANQGSEA. Trimming left V 0 bases short and J 7 bases short, with 19 bases between. This CDR3 is 15 amino acids long. The CDR3 DNA is TGCAGCGTTGAAGAGCGGGCGGGCCACGGGGGTGAGCAGTACTTC. Protein sequence: CSVEERAGHGGEQYF.

The CDR3 protein is CASSIVPRVDNQPQHF. CDR3 in DNA: TGTGCCAGTAGTATAGTTCCCAGGGTGGACAATCAGCCCCAGCATTTT. The rearrangement links TRBV19 to TRBJ1-5; maybe TRBD1 (5 bases). Between the trimmed V and J ends, which lost 1 base and 3 bases, there was a span of 13 bases. Germline CDR1 LNHDA, CDR2 SQIVND (reference sequence). The length of the CDR3 is 16 residues.

In this sample, this clonotype turned up a few times. The chain combines TRBV20-1 with TRBJ2-3; a weak D match, TRBD1 (6 bases). The CDR3 contains 14 residues. Trimming pared 3 bases from V and 3 bases from J, leaving 13 bases between. Per germline, CDR1 DFQATT and CDR2 SNEGSKA (reference sequence). The CDR3 spells CSASQGLGTDTQYF. The CDR3, as DNA: TGCAGTGCTAGCCAGGGGTTAGGAACAGATACGCAGTATTTT.

This clonotype was observed a few times. The gene calls are TRBV4-1 and TRBJ1-1, with TRBD1 as a possible D gene (5 bases). The ends were cut back, 4 bases at V and 0 bases at J, with 9 bases in the middle. Germline V gives CDR1 MGHRA, CDR2 YSYEKL. The CDR3 totals 14 residues. The CDR3 nucleotides read TGCGCCAGCAGCCCAAGAGGGGTGAACACTGAAGCTTTCTTT. This codes for CASSPRGVNTEAFF.

This clonotype was observed a handful of times. V usage is TRBV5-1 and J usage is TRBJ2-1; D possibly corresponds to TRBD1 (6 bases). The CDR3 spans 15 residues. The germline gives CDR1 SGHRS, CDR2 YFSETQ. The V end was cut by 4 bases, the J end by 2 bases, with 13 bases between. CDR3 sequence reads: CASSLNRATYNEQFF. In DNA, the CDR3 is TGCGCCAGCAGCCTGAACAGGGCCACCTACAATGAGCAGTTCTTC.

The rearrangement joins TRBV20-1 to TRBJ2-7; a weak D match, TRBD2 (5 bases). Between the trimmed V and J ends, which lost 0 bases and 4 bases, there was a span of 10 bases. The CDR3 runs 13 residues. In germline, CDR1 is DFQATT, CDR2 SNEGSKA (reference sequence). CDR3 nucleotide sequence: TGCAGTGCTAGAGAACGGCCGGGATACGAGCAGTACTTC. Protein: CSARERPGYEQYF.

The chain is built from TRBV10-3 and TRBJ2-7; D ambiguous. The CDR3 extends over 13 amino acids. V lost 2 bases and J 5 bases, leaving 10 bases between the germline ends. The germline V gene has CDR1 ENHRY and CDR2 SYGVKD. The CDR3 region is CAISEGIGNEQYF. The CDR3 region has the DNA TGTGCCATCAGTGAGGGGATTGGAAACGAGCAGTACTTC.

This clonotype was counted at least ten times. J is TRBJ1-2 and V is TRBV3-1; tentatively, D is TRBD1 (6 bases). Trimming cost V 0 bases and J 7 bases, with 18 bases left between them. CDR3 length: 16 amino acids. CDR1 is LGHDT, CDR2 YNNKEL, per germline (reference sequence). Here the CDR3 DNA reads TGTGCCAGCAGCCAAGACCCAGGGGCTGGAAGTGGTGGCTACACCTTC. Its protein product is CASSQDPGAGSGGYTF.

The rearrangement uses TRBV5-5 and TRBJ2-5; 9 nucleotides agree with TRBD1. Losses at the gene ends were 4 bases for V and 5 bases for J; bases not matched to a gene: 6. Germline V gene data show CDR1 as SGHKS and CDR2 as YYEKEE (reference sequence). The CDR3 runs to 14 residues. CDR3 loop: CASSAWDRVETQYF. DNA of the CDR3: TGTGCCAGCAGCGCCTGGGACAGGGTGGAGACCCAGTACTTC.

The V call is TRBV14, the J call TRBJ2-7; maybe TRBD1 (6 bases). This CDR3 region has 14 residues. Trimming removed 5 bases from V and 0 bases from J, with 11 bases in between. Germline values: CDR1 SGHDN, CDR2 FVKESK. The chain's CDR3 is CASSSRDTSYEQYF. CDR3 DNA sequence: TGTGCCAGCAGCAGCCGGGACACCTCCTACGAGCAGTACTTC.

This clonotype appeared a single time. The chain carries TRBV10-3 and TRBJ2-5; TRBD2 is a possible D gene (5 bases). From germline, CDR1 is ENHRY and CDR2 SYGVKD. The V gene lost 7 bases and the J gene lost 2 bases, with 14 bases spanning the gap. CDR3 size: 14 residues. CDR3 region: CAIKPGSLQETQYF. CDR3 nucleotides: TGTGCCATCAAACCGGGGAGCCTACAAGAGACCCAGTACTTC.

By sample fraction, this clonotype is medium-sized. Here the CDR3 DNA reads TGTGCCAGCAGCCCAAGGACGGTCAAAAACATTCAGTACTTC. Amino acids: CASSPRTVKNIQYF. This chain links TRBV5-6 with TRBJ2-4; no definite D call. Trimming removed 4 bases at V and 3 bases at J, with 11 bases between. CDR1 is SGHDT, CDR2 YYEEEE, per germline. The CDR3 covers 14 residues.

This clonotype was detected many times. V is TRBV11-2 and J is TRBJ2-5, with TRBD2 identical over 13 bases. Germline V CDR1 and CDR2: SGHAT, FQNNGV. This CDR3 has 18 residues. V lost 5 bases and J lost 2; bases outside the gene matches: 11. The CDR3 spells CASSTGTSGMGRQETQYF. The DNA for the CDR3 is TGTGCCAGCAGCACCGGGACTAGCGGGATGGGGAGGCAAGAGACCCAGTACTTC.

The chain recombines TRBV10-3 with TRBJ2-5; the D gene is possibly TRBD2 (5 bases). V dropped 6 bases and J dropped 4 bases, with 12 bases sitting between them. The V gene's germline CDR1 is ENHRY and CDR2 SYGVKD. The CDR3 consists of 13 residues. CDR3 sequence reads: CAIRVGAGETQYF. CDR3 in DNA: TGTGCCATCAGGGTTGGCGCGGGAGAGACCCAGTACTTC.

V gene TRBV4-1 combines with J gene TRBJ2-7; 8 nucleotides agree with TRBD1. The CDR3 loop spans 15 amino acids. Germline CDR1 and CDR2: MGHRA and YSYEKL. V dropped 0 bases and J dropped 5; count of bases not matched to a gene: 6. The CDR3 region is CASSQDSRGLDEQYF. The CDR3, as DNA: TGCGCCAGCAGCCAAGATTCCAGGGGGCTAGACGAGCAGTACTTC.

The V gene is TRBV5-1, the J gene TRBJ2-5; possibly TRBD1 or TRBD2 for D (5 bases each). The CDR3 extends over 14 amino acids. V was cut by 4 bases and J by 3 bases, with 13 bases left in between. Germline V gene data show CDR1 as SGHRS and CDR2 as YFSETQ. CDR3 DNA sequence: TGCGCCAGCAGCATACTTGGGGGAGAAGAGACCCAGTACTTC. Translated, it gives CASSILGGEETQYF. The full variable domain, rest sourced from reference TRBV5-1 and TRBJ2-5, is KAGVTQTPRYLIKTRGQQVTLSCSPISGHRSVSWYQQTPGQGLQFLFEYFSETQRNKGNFPGRFSGRQFSNSRSEMNVSTLELGDSALYLCASSILGGEETQYFGPGTRLLVL.

This clonotype was counted between two and nine times. The CDR3 bases are TGCGCCAGCAGCTTGGAAACTGGGGTCTACGAGCAGTACTTC. It encodes CASSLETGVYEQYF. The chain combines TRBV5-1 with TRBJ2-7; D uncertain. Germline CDR1 is SGHRS and CDR2 is YFSETQ. CDR3 length equals 14 residues. With 0 bases removed from V and 3 bases from J, the gap between germline ends came to 10 bases.